This T cell receptor beta chain emerged from a study of T cell responses to AZD1222 COVID-19 vaccine (dated by TCRdb to 2020 to 2023). Study-level background: A total of approximately 240 trial participants underwent TCR sequencing, of whom 207 had received two doses of AZD1222 and around 25 had received two doses of the MenACWY control vaccine. Trial participants were enrolled into age subgroups of 18-55, 56-69 and 70-plus years, which contained roughly 150, 30 and 60 TCR-sequenced participants, respectively. Study-wide conclusions, independent of this receptor: Only five or six AZD1222 recipients were SARS-CoV-2 seropositive at baseline, limiting conclusions about previously exposed vaccinees. After two AZD1222 doses, both the breadth and the depth of spike-specific TCRs were significantly higher than at day 0 and than in MenACWY recipients. Nearly half of unique spike-specific TCRs reportedly recognized epitopes outside regions mutated in the B.1.351 and B.1.1.7 variants. Participants were mostly white British, with more females than males. The authors suggested clonal diversity may have been underestimated. The 56-69-year group was small, and its depth increase did not reach significance, likely because of low power. No day 14 peak-response samples were available, so repertoires were characterized only after the peak T cell response. CD4 TCRs associated with the vaccine covered the entire spike protein, and the dominant responses were in regions 160-218 and 743-854.

About this clone: Its antigen is unknown. No per-base quality is available; no much larger clone lies one base away.

Taken with the paper, the label for time point translates to: baseline before first vaccination. The treatment or condition label here, explained by the study, means: meningococcal conjugate vaccine given as trial control. Vaccinee samples came from UK trials COV001 and COV002, including a single-blind randomized controlled phase 2/3 trial of AZD1222 (ChAdOx1 nCoV-19) in healthy adults. For TCRbeta chain sequencing, PBMC samples from trial participants were taken at day 0 and at day 28 after the second dose. From its cysteine to its phenylalanine, the CDR3 spans 15 amino acids. Just CDR3 DNA is preserved here, 45 bases in frame from base 1. The CDR3 regions of human TCRbeta chains were analyzed by immunosequencing. In the original analysis: Repertoire TCRs were matched against a reference library of SARS-CoV-2-specific TCRs generated with the MIRA antigen-specificity platform. Breadth was defined as the fraction of unique TCRs that were SARS-CoV-2-associated, and depth was defined as the fraction of total T cells that were SARS-CoV-2-associated. Using the MIRA data, every spike-specific TCR was mapped to the spike region that the TCR reacted to and assigned to either a CD4 or a CD8 class. Log10-transformed breadth and depth values were compared by one-way ANOVA with Sidak's multiple comparisons tests. This immuneACCESS table, as held by TCRdb, lists in-frame sequences with V and J called but not all clones. Of the missing ones, under half trace to an unresolved V gene in checked studies; the others have no known cause. The D gene and trimming were derived from the DNA, and the V and J assignments and clone size from that table. For this sample there are around 150,000 clones; approximately 88% appear just once. 3% to 4% of the sample belongs to the ten largest clones.

The chain uses TRBV12-1 and TRBJ2-1; the table's D call, TRBD2, has no DNA check behind it. TRBV12-1 is a known pseudogene. This receptor was taken from an adult in good health. The specimen comprised peripheral blood, sampled on day 0 of MenACWY control vaccination. The nucleotides are TGTGCCAGCAGCGTCGACTCCTCCCGGGGTTATGAGCAGTTCTTC. This yields the protein CASSVDSSRGYEQFF.